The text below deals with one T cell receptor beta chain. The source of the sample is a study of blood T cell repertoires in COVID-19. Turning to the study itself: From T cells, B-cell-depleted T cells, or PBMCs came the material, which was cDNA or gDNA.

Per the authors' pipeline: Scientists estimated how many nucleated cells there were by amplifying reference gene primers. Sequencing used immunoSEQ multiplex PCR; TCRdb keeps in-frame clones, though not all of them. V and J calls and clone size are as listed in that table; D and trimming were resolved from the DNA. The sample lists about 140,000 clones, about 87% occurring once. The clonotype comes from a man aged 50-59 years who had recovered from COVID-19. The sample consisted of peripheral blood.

The CDR3 DNA sequence: TGTGCCAGCAGCCGGGGACAGGGCCCTAATCAGCCCCAGCATTTT. This codes for CASSRGQGPNQPQHF. The rearrangement uses TRBV5-8 and TRBJ1-5; TRBD1 matches at 9 bases. Losses at the gene ends were 4 bases for V and 4 bases for J; bases not matched to a gene: 6. The CDR3 loop spans 15 amino acids. CDR1 is SGHTS, CDR2 YDEGEE, per germline.